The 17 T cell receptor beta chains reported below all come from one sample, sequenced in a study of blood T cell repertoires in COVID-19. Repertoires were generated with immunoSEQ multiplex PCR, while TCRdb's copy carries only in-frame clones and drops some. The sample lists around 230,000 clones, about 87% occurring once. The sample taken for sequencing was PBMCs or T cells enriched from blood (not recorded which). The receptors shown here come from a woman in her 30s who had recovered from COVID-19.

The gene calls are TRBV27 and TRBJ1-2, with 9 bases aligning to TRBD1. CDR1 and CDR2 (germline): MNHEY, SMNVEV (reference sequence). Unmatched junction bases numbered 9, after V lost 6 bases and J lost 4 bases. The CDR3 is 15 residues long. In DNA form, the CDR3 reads TGTGCCAGCAGCCCAACCGGGACAGGGATCTATGGCTACACCTTC. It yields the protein CASSPTGTGIYGYTF.

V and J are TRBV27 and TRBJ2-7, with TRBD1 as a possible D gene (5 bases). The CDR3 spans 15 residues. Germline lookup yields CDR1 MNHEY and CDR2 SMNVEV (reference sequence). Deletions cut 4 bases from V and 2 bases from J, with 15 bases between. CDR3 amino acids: CASSYRLSETYEQYF. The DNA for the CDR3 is TGTGCCAGCAGTTACAGGCTCTCGGAGACCTACGAGCAGTACTTC.

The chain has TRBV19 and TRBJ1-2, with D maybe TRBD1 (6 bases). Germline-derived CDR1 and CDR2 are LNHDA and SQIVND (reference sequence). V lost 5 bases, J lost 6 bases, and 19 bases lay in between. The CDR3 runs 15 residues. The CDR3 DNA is TGTGCCAGTAGTTCCCTCGCGGGGGCTATCGATGGCTACACCTTC. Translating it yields CASSSLAGAIDGYTF. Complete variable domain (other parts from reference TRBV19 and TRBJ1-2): DGGITQSPKYLFRKEGQNVTLSCEQNLNHDAMYWYRQDPGQGLRLIYYSQIVNDFQKGDIAEGYSVSREKKESFPLTVTSAQKNPTAFYLCASSSLAGAIDGYTFGSGTRLTVV.

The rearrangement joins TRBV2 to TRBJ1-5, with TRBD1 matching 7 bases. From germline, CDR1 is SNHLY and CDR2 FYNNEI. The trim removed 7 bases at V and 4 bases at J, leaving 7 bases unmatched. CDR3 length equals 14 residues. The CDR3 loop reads CASTTDRVNQPQHF. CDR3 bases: TGTGCCAGCACTACCGACAGGGTGAATCAGCCCCAGCATTTT. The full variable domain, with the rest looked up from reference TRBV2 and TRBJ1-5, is EPEVTQTPSHQVTQMGQEVILRCVPISNHLYFYWYRQILGQKVEFLVSFYNNEISEKSEIFDDQFSVERPDGSNFTLKIRSTKLEDSAMYFCASTTDRVNQPQHFGDGTRLSIL.

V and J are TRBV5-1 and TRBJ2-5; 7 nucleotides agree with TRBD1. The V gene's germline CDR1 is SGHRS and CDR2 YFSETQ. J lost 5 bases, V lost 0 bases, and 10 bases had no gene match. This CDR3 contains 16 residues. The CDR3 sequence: CASSLARDSTGETQYF. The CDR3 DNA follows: TGCGCCAGCAGCTTGGCTCGGGACAGCACTGGGGAGACCCAGTACTTC.

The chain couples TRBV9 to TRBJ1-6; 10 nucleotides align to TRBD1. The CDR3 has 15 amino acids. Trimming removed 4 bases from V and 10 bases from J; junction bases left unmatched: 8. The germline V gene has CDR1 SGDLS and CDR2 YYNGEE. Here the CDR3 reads CASSPPGTGASPLHF. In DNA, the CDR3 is TGTGCCAGCAGCCCACCCGGGACAGGGGCCTCACCCCTCCACTTT.

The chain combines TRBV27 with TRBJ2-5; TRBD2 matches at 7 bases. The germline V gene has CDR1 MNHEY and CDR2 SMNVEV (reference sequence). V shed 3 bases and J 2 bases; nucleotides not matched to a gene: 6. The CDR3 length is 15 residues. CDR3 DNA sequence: TGTGCCAGCAGTTTCGGGGGGAGCCGGCAAGAGACCCAGTACTTC. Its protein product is CASSFGGSRQETQYF.

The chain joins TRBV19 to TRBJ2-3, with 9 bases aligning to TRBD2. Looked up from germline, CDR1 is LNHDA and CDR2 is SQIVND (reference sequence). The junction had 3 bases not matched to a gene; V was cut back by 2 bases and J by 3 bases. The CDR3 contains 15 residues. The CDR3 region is CASSIRAGGTDTQYF. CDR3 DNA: TGTGCCAGTAGTATACGGGCGGGGGGGACAGATACGCAGTATTTT. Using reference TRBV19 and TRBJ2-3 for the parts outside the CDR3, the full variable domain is DGGITQSPKYLFRKEGQNVTLSCEQNLNHDAMYWYRQDPGQGLRLIYYSQIVNDFQKGDIAEGYSVSREKKESFPLTVTSAQKNPTAFYLCASSIRAGGTDTQYFGPGTRLTVL.

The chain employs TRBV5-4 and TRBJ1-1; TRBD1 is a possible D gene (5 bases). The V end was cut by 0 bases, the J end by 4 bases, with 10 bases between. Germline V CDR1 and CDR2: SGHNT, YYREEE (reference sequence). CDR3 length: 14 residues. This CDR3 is CASSLDRGSTEAFF. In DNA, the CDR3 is TGTGCCAGCAGCTTGGATCGGGGGAGCACTGAAGCTTTCTTT. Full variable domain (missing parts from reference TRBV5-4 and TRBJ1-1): ETGVTQSPTHLIKTRGQQVTLRCSSQSGHNTVSWYQQALGQGPQFIFQYYREEENGRGNFPPRFSGLQFPNYSSELNVNALELDDSALYLCASSLDRGSTEAFFGQGTRLTVV.

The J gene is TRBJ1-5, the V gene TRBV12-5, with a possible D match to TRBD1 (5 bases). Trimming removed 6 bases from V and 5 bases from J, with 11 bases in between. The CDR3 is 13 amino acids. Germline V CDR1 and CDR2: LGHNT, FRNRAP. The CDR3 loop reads CASGQGTDQPQHF. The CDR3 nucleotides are TGTGCTAGTGGCCAGGGAACGGATCAGCCCCAGCATTTT.

The CDR3 loop reads CASRNDPTGDNSPLHF. The CDR3 nucleotides read TGTGCCAGCAGAAACGACCCGACGGGGGATAATTCACCCCTCCACTTT. The chain joins TRBV5-5 to TRBJ1-6; tentative D call: TRBD1 (5 bases). Trimming removed 5 bases from V and 5 bases from J, with 17 bases in between. Germline assignment: CDR1 SGHKS and CDR2 YYEKEE (reference sequence). CDR3 size: 16 residues.

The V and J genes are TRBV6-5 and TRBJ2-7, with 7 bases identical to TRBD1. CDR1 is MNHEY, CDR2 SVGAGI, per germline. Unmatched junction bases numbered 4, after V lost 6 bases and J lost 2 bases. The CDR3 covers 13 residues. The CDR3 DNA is TGTGCCAGCAGCCTGGGGACAGCCTACGAGCAGTACTTC. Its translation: CASSLGTAYEQYF.

In DNA form, the CDR3 reads TGTGCCAGCAGCTTCACGGAGGGTAGGACCGGGGAGCTGTTTTTT. Its protein product is CASSFTEGRTGELFF. The chain is built from TRBV7-9 and TRBJ2-2, with TRBD2 as a possible D gene (6 bases). V was cut by 3 bases and J by 5 bases, with 13 bases left in between. The CDR3 contains 15 residues. In germline, CDR1 is SEHNR, CDR2 FQNEAQ (reference sequence).

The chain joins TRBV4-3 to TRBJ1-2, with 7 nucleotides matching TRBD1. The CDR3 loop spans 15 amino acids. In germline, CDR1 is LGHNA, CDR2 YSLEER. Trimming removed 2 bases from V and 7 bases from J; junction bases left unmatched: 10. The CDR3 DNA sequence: TGCGCCAGCAGCCAATCCCAGACAGGGCGACTTGGCTACACCTTC. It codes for CASSQSQTGRLGYTF.

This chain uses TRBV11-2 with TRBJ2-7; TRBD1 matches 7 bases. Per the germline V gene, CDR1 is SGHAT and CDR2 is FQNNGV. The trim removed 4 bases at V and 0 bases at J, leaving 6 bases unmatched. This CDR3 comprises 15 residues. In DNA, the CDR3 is TGTGCCAGCAGCTATGAGGGACAGTCCTCCTACGAGCAGTACTTC. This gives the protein CASSYEGQSSYEQYF.

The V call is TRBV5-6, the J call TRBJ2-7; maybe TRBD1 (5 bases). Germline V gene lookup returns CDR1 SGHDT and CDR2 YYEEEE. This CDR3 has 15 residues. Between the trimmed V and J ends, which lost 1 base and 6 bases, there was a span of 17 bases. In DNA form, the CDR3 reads TGTGCCAGCAGCTTGTTTATCGTGCAGGGCTCCGAGCAGTACTTC. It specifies CASSLFIVQGSEQYF.

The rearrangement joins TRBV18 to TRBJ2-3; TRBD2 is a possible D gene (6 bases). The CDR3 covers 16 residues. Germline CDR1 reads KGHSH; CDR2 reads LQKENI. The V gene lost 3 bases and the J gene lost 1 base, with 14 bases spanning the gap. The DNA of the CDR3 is TGTGCCAGCTCACCGTCTAGCGACGGCCGCACAGATACGCAGTATTTT. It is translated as CASSPSSDGRTDTQYF. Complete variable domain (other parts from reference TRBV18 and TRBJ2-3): NAGVMQNPRHLVRRRGQEARLRCSPMKGHSHVYWYRQLPEEGLKFMVYLQKENIIDESGMPKERFSAEFPKEGPSILRIQQVVRGDSAAYFCASSPSSDGRTDTQYFGPGTRLTVL.